The TCR beta chain described here comes from a study of Ad26.COV2.S vaccination and SARS-CoV-2 variants. About the research overall: Donor was in the COV1001 Ad26.COV2.S trial arm.

Libraries were prepared by immunoSEQ multiplex PCR; TCRdb keeps only in-frame clonotypes and omits some of them. The repertoire includes roughly 410,000 clones, 80% to 90% of them detected once, and 7.4% sits in the top ten. V was trimmed by 0 bases and J by 4 bases, leaving 12 bases between them. The CDR3 spans 14 residues. CDR1 and CDR2 (germline): GTSNPN, SVGIG (reference sequence). This clone appeared a single time. Treatment given: about 20 received Ad26.COV2.S at low or high dose, single or two shots; 5 received placebo; per-sample allocation not given. Sampling occurred on day 63 after the first vaccine or placebo injection.

The receptor was derived from a person aged 18 to 65 who received the Ad26.COV2.S COVID-19 vaccine or a placebo. Sequences were derived from peripheral blood, sampled in a trial of Ad26.COV2.S vaccine versus placebo. This rearrangement joins TRBV30 to TRBJ1-2, with no clear D. The CDR3 nucleotides are TGTGCCTGGAGTGTATCCAGTGAGTCCTATGGCTACACCTTC. Amino acids: CAWSVSSESYGYTF.